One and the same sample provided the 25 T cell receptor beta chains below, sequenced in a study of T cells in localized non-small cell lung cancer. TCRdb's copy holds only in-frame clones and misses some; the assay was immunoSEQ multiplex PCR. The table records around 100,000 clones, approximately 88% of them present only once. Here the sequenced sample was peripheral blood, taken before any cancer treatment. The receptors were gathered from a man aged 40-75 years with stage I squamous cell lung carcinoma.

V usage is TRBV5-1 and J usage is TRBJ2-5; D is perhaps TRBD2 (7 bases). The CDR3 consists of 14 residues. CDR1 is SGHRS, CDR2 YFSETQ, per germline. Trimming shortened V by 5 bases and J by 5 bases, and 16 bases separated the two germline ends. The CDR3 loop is CASRTGGLGETQYF. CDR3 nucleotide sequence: TGCGCCAGCAGAACGGGGGGCCTTGGGGAGACCCAGTACTTC.

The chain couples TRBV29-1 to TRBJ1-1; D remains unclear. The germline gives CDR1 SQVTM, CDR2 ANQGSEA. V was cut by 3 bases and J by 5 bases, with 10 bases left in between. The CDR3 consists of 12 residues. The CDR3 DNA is TGCAGCGTTGAGCCTCGGCAGACTGAAGCTTTCTTT. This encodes CSVEPRQTEAFF.

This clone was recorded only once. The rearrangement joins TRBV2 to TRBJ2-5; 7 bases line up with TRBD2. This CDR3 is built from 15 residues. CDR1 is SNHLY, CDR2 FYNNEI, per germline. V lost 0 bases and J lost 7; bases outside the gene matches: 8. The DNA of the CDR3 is TGTGCCAGCAGTGAAGCGCGCGGCGGCGGGGGGACCCAGTACTTC. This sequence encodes CASSEARGGGGTQYF.

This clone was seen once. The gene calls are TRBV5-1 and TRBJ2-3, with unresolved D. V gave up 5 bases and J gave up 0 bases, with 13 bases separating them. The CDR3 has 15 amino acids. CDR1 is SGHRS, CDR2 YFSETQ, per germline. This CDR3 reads CASRAAGTSTDTQYF. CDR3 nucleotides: TGCGCCAGCAGGGCGGCAGGCACTAGCACAGATACGCAGTATTTT.

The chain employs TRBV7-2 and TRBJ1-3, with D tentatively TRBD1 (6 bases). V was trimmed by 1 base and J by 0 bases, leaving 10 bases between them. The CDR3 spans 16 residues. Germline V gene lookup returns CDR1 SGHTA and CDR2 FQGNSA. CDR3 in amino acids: CASSLGGASSGNTIYF. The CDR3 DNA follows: TGTGCCAGCAGCTTAGGGGGGGCAAGCTCTGGAAACACCATATATTTT.

The CDR3 DNA reads TGTGCCAGCTCACTAGACGTGGGGGTTTCTGGGGCCAACGTCCTGACTTTC. Its protein product is CASSLDVGVSGANVLTF. The gene calls are TRBV18 and TRBJ2-6; TRBD1 or TRBD2 may be the D gene (5 bases each). From germline, CDR1 is KGHSH and CDR2 LQKENI. This CDR3 region has 17 residues. The V and J ends lost 4 bases and 1 base respectively, with 14 bases between them.

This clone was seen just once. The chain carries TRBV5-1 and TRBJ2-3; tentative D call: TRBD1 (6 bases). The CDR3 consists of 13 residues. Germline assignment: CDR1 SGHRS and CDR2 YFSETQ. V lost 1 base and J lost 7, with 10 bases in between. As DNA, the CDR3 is TGCGCCAGCAGCTTGTGGCAGGGGAATACGCAGTATTTT. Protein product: CASSLWQGNTQYF.

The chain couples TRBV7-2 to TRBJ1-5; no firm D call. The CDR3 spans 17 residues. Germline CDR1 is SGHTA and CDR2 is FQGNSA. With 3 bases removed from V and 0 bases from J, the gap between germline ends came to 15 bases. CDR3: CASSFGRSANSNQPQHF. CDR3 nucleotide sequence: TGTGCCAGCAGCTTCGGTCGGTCGGCTAATAGCAATCAGCCCCAGCATTTT.

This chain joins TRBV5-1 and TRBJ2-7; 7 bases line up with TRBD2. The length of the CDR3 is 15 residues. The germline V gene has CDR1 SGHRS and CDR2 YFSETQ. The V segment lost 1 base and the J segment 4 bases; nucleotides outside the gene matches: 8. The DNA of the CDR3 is TGCGCCAGCAGCTTGACGACGGGGGGAGGGTACGAGCAGTACTTC. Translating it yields CASSLTTGGGYEQYF.

The CDR3 loop is CAAGGLISGANVLTF. CDR3 sequence (DNA): TGTGCCGCGGGGGGCTTGATCTCTGGGGCCAACGTCCTGACTTTC. This chain connects TRBV25-1 to TRBJ2-6, with 8 bases aligning to TRBD2. Losses at the gene ends were 11 bases for V and 0 bases for J; bases not matched to a gene: 6. Germline assignment: CDR1 MGHDK and CDR2 SYGVNS. The CDR3 length is 15 residues. The variable domain in full, with the rest retrieved from reference TRBV25-1 and TRBJ2-6, is EADIYQTPRYLVIGTGKKITLECSQTMGHDKMYWYQQDPGMELHLIHYSYGVNSTEKGDLSSESTVSRIRTEHFPLTLESARPSHTSQYLCAAGGLISGANVLTFGAGSRLTVL.

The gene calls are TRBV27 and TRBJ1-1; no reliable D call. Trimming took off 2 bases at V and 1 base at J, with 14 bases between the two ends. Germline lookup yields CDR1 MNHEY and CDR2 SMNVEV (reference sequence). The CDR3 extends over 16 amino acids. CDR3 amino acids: CASSLVPRGGNTEAFF. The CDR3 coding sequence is TGTGCCAGCAGTTTAGTCCCGCGGGGAGGGAACACTGAAGCTTTCTTT.

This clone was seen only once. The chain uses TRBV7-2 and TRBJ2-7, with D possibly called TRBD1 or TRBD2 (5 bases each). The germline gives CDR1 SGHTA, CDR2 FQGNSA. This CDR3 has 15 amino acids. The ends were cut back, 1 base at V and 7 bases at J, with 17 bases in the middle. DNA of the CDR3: TGTGCCAGCAGCTTAGGGCCTGCCGGGGCTGGTGAGCAGTACTTC. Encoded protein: CASSLGPAGAGEQYF.

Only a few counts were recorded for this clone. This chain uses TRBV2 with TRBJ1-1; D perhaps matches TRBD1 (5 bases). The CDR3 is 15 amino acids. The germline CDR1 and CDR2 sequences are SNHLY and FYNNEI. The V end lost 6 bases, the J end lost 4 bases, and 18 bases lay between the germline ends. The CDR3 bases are TGTGCCAGCAGACGCCGGGACGGGGATGGCACTGAAGCTTTCTTT. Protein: CASRRRDGDGTEAFF.

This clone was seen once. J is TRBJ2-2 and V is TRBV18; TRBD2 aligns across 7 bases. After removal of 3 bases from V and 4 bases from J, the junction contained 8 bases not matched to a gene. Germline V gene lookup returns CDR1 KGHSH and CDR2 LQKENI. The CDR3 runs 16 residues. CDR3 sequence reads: CASSPPGGGVTGELFF. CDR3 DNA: TGTGCCAGCTCACCCCCGGGCGGGGGAGTCACCGGGGAGCTGTTTTTT.

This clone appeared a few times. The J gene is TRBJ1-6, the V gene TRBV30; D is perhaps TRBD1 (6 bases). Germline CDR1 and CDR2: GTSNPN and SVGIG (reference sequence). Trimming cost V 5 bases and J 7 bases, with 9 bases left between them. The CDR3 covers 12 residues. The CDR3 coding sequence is TGTGCCTGGCAGGGGATGAATTCACCCCTCCACTTT. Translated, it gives CAWQGMNSPLHF.

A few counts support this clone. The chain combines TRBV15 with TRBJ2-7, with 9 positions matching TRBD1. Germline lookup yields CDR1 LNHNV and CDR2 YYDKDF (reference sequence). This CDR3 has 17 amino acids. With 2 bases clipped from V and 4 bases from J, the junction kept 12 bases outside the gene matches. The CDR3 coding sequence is TGTGCCACCAGCAGATCCTTCACAGGGGGCGCAGGGTACGAGCAGTACTTC. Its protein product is CATSRSFTGGAGYEQYF.

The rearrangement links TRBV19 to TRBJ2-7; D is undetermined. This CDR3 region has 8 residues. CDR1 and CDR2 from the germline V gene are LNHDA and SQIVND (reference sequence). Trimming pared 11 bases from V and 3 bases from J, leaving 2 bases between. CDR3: CADYEQYF. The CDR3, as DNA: TGTGCCGACTACGAGCAGTACTTC.

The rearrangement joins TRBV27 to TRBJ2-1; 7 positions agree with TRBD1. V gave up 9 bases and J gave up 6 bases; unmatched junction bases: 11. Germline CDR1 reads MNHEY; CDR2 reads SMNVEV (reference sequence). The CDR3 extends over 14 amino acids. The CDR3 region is CASRNPGQINEQFF. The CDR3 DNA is TGTGCCAGTCGCAATCCGGGACAGATCAATGAGCAGTTCTTC.

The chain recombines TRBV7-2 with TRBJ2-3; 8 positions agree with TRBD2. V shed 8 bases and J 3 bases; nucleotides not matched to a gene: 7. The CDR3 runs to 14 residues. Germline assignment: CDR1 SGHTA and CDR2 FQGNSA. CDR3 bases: TGTGCCAGCCGGCTTAGCGGGGATACAGATACGCAGTATTTT. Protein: CASRLSGDTDTQYF.

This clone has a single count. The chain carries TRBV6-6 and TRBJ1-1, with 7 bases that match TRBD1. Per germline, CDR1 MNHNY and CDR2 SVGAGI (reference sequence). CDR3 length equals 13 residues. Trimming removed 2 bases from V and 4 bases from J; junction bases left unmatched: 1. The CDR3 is CASSYRDSTEAFF. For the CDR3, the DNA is TGTGCCAGCAGTTACCGGGACAGCACTGAAGCTTTCTTT.

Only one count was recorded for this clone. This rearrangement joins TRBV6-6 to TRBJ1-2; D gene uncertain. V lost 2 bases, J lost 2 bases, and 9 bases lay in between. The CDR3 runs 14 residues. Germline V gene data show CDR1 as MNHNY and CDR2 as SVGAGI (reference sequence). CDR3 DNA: TGTGCCAGCAGTTACGATTACCGAAACTATGGCTACACCTTC. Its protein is CASSYDYRNYGYTF.

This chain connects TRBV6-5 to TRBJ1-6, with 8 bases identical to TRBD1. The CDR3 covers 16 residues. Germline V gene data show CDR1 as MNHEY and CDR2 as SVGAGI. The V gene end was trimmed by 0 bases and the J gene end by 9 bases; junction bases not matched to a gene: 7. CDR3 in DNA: TGTGCCAGCAGTTACTCAACTTCCGGGACAGGTTCACCCCTCCACTTT. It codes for CASSYSTSGTGSPLHF.

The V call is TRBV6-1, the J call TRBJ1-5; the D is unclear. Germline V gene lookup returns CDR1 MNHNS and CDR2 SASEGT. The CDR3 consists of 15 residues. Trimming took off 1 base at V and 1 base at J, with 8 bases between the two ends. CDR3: CASSEGWGSNQPQHF. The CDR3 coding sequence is TGTGCCAGCAGTGAAGGGTGGGGAAGCAATCAGCCCCAGCATTTT.

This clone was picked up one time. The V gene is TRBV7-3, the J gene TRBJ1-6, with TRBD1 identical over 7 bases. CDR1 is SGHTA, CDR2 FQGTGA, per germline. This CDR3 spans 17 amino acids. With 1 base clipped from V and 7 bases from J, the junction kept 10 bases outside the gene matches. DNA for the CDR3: TGTGCCAGCAGCTTAAGTGCCCCCGGGACAGCGAATTCACCCCTCCACTTT. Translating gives CASSLSAPGTANSPLHF.

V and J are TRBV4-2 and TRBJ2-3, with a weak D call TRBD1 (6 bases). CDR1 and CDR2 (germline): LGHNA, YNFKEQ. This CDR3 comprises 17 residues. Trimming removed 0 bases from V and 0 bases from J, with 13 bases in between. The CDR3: CASSQEPRGSSTDTQYF. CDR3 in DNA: TGTGCCAGCAGCCAAGAACCCAGGGGCTCTAGCACAGATACGCAGTATTTT.